Listed below are T cell receptor beta chains from one sample, sequenced in a study of OX40 agonist ivuxolimab in advanced cancers. Repertoires were generated with immunoSEQ multiplex PCR, while TCRdb's copy carries only in-frame clones and drops some. Among more than 60,000 clones listed, 85% to 90% were seen once. Sequences were derived from CD4+ or CD8+ T cells sorted from blood, sampled in a trial of the OX40 agonist ivuxolimab. These receptors came from an adult with an advanced solid tumor such as melanoma, head and neck, liver or kidney cancer. The CDR3 runs from the conserved cysteine through the conserved F or W.

cdr3_aa | j_call | v_call
CASKVGTGKYNEQFF | TRBJ2-1 | TRBV7-9
CASSPKYSGNTIYF | TRBJ1-3 | TRBV7-8
CASSQAGESYYGYTF | TRBJ1-2 | TRBV4-1
CASSMWGLTNEKLFF | TRBJ1-4 | TRBV19
CASSERGGRFSTEAFF | TRBJ1-1 | TRBV2
CASSEVGDTQYF | TRBJ2-3 | TRBV6-1
CASSYPKSGLHATNEKLFF | TRBJ1-4 | TRBV7-2
CASSYAGVTNYGYTF | TRBJ1-2 | TRBV5-5
CASSLEQGITEAFF | TRBJ1-1 | TRBV11-2
CASSRGLAGTGETQYF | TRBJ2-5 | TRBV14
CASRREGGEETQYF | TRBJ2-5 | TRBV7-2
CASSGLAGGQWSEQFF | TRBJ2-1 | TRBV6-1
CASSYSMGGGYEQFF | TRBJ2-1 | TRBV6-5
CASSENTAYNEQFF | TRBJ2-1 | TRBV10-2
CASTRSGTYEQYF | TRBJ2-7 | TRBV7-8
CASSHEGGKLFF | TRBJ1-4 | TRBV7-8
CASSAGTSGMKYNEQFF | TRBJ2-1 | TRBV5-1
CASSIQGNQEAQYF | TRBJ2-5 | TRBV19
CAISGGAQDLNANQPQHF | TRBJ1-5 | TRBV10-3
CASSAQFRAGELFF | TRBJ2-2 | TRBV6-4
CASSEGSSYNEQFF | TRBJ2-1 | TRBV6-5
CASSLKSGGAVDTQYF | TRBJ2-3 | TRBV5-4
CASSLGTEAFF | TRBJ1-1 | TRBV5-1
CASSTRQGTLGYGYTF | TRBJ1-2 | TRBV19
CASSTDRGQSSGNTIYF | TRBJ1-3 | TRBV5-5
CASSVLRGMNTEAFF | TRBJ1-1 | TRBV6-1
CASSLGGPGNQPQHF | TRBJ1-5 | TRBV7-9
CASSFGFSQGSQYF | TRBJ2-7 | TRBV7-9
CASSIRENTGELFF | TRBJ2-2 | TRBV19
CASSEGQGNTGELFF | TRBJ2-2 | TRBV2
CASSKRVAVQETQYF | TRBJ2-5 | TRBV7-2
CASGWTRETQYF | TRBJ2-5 | TRBV7-9
CASSTYGTQGEAFF | TRBJ1-1 | TRBV18
CASSEREKETQYF | TRBJ2-5 | TRBV6-1
CASSLGIEGGYTF | TRBJ1-2 | TRBV5-4
CASSYGQDLYGYTF | TRBJ1-2 | TRBV6-5
CASSNGGYSNQPQHF | TRBJ1-5 | TRBV6-5
CASSPPQGPGLRTQYF | TRBJ2-5 | TRBV18
CASSLARGETQYF | TRBJ2-5 | TRBV4-1
CASSLQGARRYEQYF | TRBJ2-7 | TRBV5-6
CASSRRIQGTKNTEAFF | TRBJ1-1 | TRBV5-6
CASSQGIPGGNYGYTF | TRBJ1-2 | TRBV4-2
CASRRAAGNTIYF | TRBJ1-3 | TRBV27
CASSQGVGKLFF | TRBJ1-4 | TRBV7-9
CASSFSGVSGEQYF | TRBJ2-7 | TRBV11-3
CASSLRDRGYTGELFF | TRBJ2-2 | TRBV5-5
CASSFGETGEQYF | TRBJ2-7 | TRBV5-1
CASSRDWGGGSFGFF | TRBJ1-1 | TRBV6-5
CASSLGPLQTNYGYTF | TRBJ1-2 | TRBV2
CASSQESGLLSTDTQYF | TRBJ2-3 | TRBV4-3
CASSFGGYNEQFF | TRBJ2-1 | TRBV5-5
CAIGLASGRNEQFF | TRBJ2-1 | TRBV10-3
CASRNRGSSETQYF | TRBJ2-5 | TRBV14
CASSMGKQF | TRBJ2-7 | TRBV21-1
CASSEREGTGELFF | TRBJ2-2 | TRBV6-1